The 7 T cell receptor beta chains reported below all come from one sample, sequenced in a study of cytomegalovirus exposure and HLA in healthy donors. PCR was performed using 60 Vbeta and 13 Jbeta primers. Repertoires were generated with immunoSEQ multiplex PCR, while TCRdb's copy carries only in-frame clones and drops some. The sample contains some 80,000 clones, less than 80% of which appear only once. The material sequenced was PBMCs. The receptors derive from a human donor in good health.

The count of this clone is one. The rearrangement uses TRBV18 and TRBJ2-3, with D possibly matching TRBD2 (5 bases). The germline CDR1 and CDR2 sequences are KGHSH and LQKENI. Trimming removed 5 bases at V and 0 bases at J, with 12 bases between. This CDR3 is 15 amino acids long. The CDR3 DNA reads as TGTGCCAGCTCATTAGCGTGGGGTAGCACAGATACGCAGTATTTT. This codes for CASSLAWGSTDTQYF.

The chain is built from TRBV7-6 and TRBJ2-7; TRBD1 matches 7 bases. CDR1 SGHVS and CDR2 FNYEAQ come from the germline V gene. The CDR3 is 14 amino acids. V lost 5 bases to trimming and J lost 2 bases; unmatched junction nucleotides: 6. CDR3 region: CASSPDRAAYEQYF. The CDR3 nucleotides are TGTGCCAGCAGCCCCGACAGGGCCGCCTACGAGCAGTACTTC.

This clone was seen once. The V gene is TRBV19, the J gene TRBJ2-5; D may be TRBD2 (6 bases). Per the germline V gene, CDR1 is LNHDA and CDR2 is SQIVND (reference sequence). Trimming removed 5 bases from V and 0 bases from J, with 19 bases in between. The CDR3 sequence is 17 residues long. CDR3 amino acids: CASSLQTQGLYQETQYF. CDR3 DNA sequence: TGTGCCAGTAGTCTCCAAACCCAGGGACTGTACCAAGAGACCCAGTACTTC.

The rearrangement links TRBV7-9 to TRBJ1-5; D unresolved. This CDR3 contains 14 residues. Deletions cut 1 base from V and 5 bases from J, with 9 bases between. Germline V gene data show CDR1 as SEHNR and CDR2 as FQNEAQ (reference sequence). CDR3 in DNA: TGTGCCAGCAGCTTAGATACTATAGATCAGCCCCAGCATTTT. Residues: CASSLDTIDQPQHF.

This sequence joins TRBV5-1 and TRBJ1-6, with 8 bases aligning to TRBD1. Germline V gene data show CDR1 as SGHRS and CDR2 as YFSETQ. Unmatched junction bases numbered 3, after V lost 1 base and J lost 6 bases. This CDR3 is built from 15 residues. In DNA form, the CDR3 reads TGCGCCAGCAGCTTGAACGGACAGGGTAATTCACCCCTCCACTTT. This codes for CASSLNGQGNSPLHF.

This clone has only one observation. The rearrangement joins TRBV12-5 to TRBJ1-5; a weak D match, TRBD1 (6 bases). The germline V and J ends were trimmed by 1 base and 12 bases, with 13 bases remaining between them. There are 13 residues in the CDR3. Germline V gene lookup returns CDR1 LGHNT and CDR2 FRNRAP. CDR3 amino acids: CASGLGTDRLQHF. CDR3 DNA: TGTGCTAGTGGTTTGGGAACCGACAGGCTCCAGCATTTT.

This chain uses TRBV7-8 with TRBJ2-7; 7 positions agree with TRBD1. Per the germline V gene, CDR1 is SGHVS and CDR2 is FQNEAQ. The CDR3 covers 14 residues. V dropped 5 bases and J dropped 0; count of bases not matched to a gene: 4. The CDR3 DNA reads TGTGCCAGCAGCGTTGACAGGGCCTCCTACGAGCAGTACTTC. This sequence encodes CASSVDRASYEQYF.